A single sample is the source of the 25 T cell receptor beta chains below, sequenced in a study of neurological immune-mediated disorders. TCRdb reprocessed the 5' RACE reads with MiXCR, giving one entry per CDR3 protein. Of about 52,000 distinct CDR3 sequences in the sample, around 4% were seen once. The specimen was PBMCs. The receptor set was obtained from a man aged 60 to 69 with multiple sclerosis.

There are many counts of this clonotype. The rearrangement links TRBV2 to TRBJ1-1, with 7 bases lining up with TRBD1. The germline V gene has CDR1 SNHLY and CDR2 FYNNEI. The length of the CDR3 is 14 residues. V lost 5 bases and J lost 2; bases outside the gene matches: 5. CDR3 DNA: TGTGCCAGCAGTAGGACAGGCCTCAACACTGAAGCTTTCTTT. This codes for CASSRTGLNTEAFF.

This clonotype was seen at least ten times. V is TRBV5-1 and J is TRBJ1-1, with a weak D call TRBD1 (6 bases). CDR3 length: 17 amino acids. V lost 3 bases, J lost 0 bases, and 18 bases lay in between. CDR1 is SGHRS and CDR2 is YFSETQ in the germline V gene. In DNA, the CDR3 is TGCGCCAGCAGCTCTGCCTTGACAGGACCTATGAACACTGAAGCTTTCTTT. Amino acids: CASSSALTGPMNTEAFF.

Ten or more counts support this clonotype. This CDR3 is CASSSLGAPQHF. The CDR3 DNA sequence: TGTGCCAGCAGCTCGTTAGGGGCGCCCCAGCATTTT. The V call is TRBV5-6, the J call TRBJ1-5, with a weak D call TRBD1 (5 bases). This CDR3 spans 12 amino acids. From germline, CDR1 is SGHDT and CDR2 YYEEEE. The germline V and J ends were trimmed by 3 bases and 9 bases, with 10 bases remaining between them.

In this sample, this clonotype turned up many times. The chain links TRBV5-5 to TRBJ2-4; 8 bases are shared with TRBD2. After removal of 7 bases from V and 5 bases from J, the junction contained 11 bases not matched to a gene. There are 15 residues in the CDR3. Germline values: CDR1 SGHKS, CDR2 YYEKEE (reference sequence). The CDR3 protein is CASHGPGGRENIQYF. CDR3 DNA sequence: TGTGCCAGCCATGGTCCGGGGGGGCGAGAAAACATTCAGTACTTC.

The sample holds many counts of this clonotype. The rearrangement uses TRBV20-1 and TRBJ2-3, with 9 bases identical to TRBD2. The CDR3 consists of 16 residues. V shed 3 bases and J 2 bases; nucleotides not matched to a gene: 9. In germline, CDR1 is DFQATT, CDR2 SNEGSKA (reference sequence). The CDR3 is CSARPELAGFTDTQYF. Written as DNA, the CDR3 is TGCAGTGCTAGGCCCGAACTAGCGGGCTTCACAGATACGCAGTATTTT.

This clonotype was observed many times. The chain links TRBV5-1 to TRBJ2-1, with TRBD2 matching over 8 bases. The CDR3 loop spans 15 amino acids. Germline V gene sequence: CDR1 SGHRS, CDR2 YFSETQ. V lost 5 bases to trimming and J lost 4 bases; unmatched junction nucleotides: 8. The CDR3 reads CASRSSGGAYNEQFF. In DNA form, the CDR3 reads TGCGCCAGCAGGTCAAGCGGGGGTGCGTACAATGAGCAGTTCTTC.

This chain connects TRBV28 to TRBJ2-7, with a weak D call TRBD2 (6 bases). The V and J ends lost 7 bases and 5 bases respectively, with 21 bases between them. Germline V gene data show CDR1 as MDHEN and CDR2 as SYDVKM. The CDR3 loop spans 15 amino acids. CDR3 residues: CASNSLRGYKDEQYF. Written as DNA, the CDR3 is TGTGCCAGCAACTCATTGCGGGGATACAAGGACGAGCAGTACTTC.

Turning to this clonotype: A much more abundant neighbour one base away suggests this may be a read error. V gene TRBV18 combines with J gene TRBJ2-7; D call uncertain. The germline V gene encodes CDR1 KGHSH and CDR2 LQKENI. The CDR3 is made up of 12 amino acids. In DNA form, the CDR3 reads TGTGACAGCTCTTTATTGAGGAACGAGCAGTACTTC. This encodes CDSSLLRNEQYF.

This clonotype has at least ten counts. The genes are TRBV12-3 or TRBV12-4 and TRBJ1-2, with D hard to call. Trimming left V 5 bases short and J 7 bases short, with 17 bases between. The CDR3 extends over 14 amino acids. CDR3 protein: CASSLQISKGGYTF. DNA of the CDR3: TGTGCCAGCAGTCTGCAAATAAGTAAGGGTGGCTACACCTTC.

In its sample, this clonotype was seen a few times. This sequence joins TRBV20-1 and TRBJ2-2; 10 bases line up with TRBD2. V was clipped by 2 bases and J by 7 bases; unmatched bases: 7. Germline V CDR1 and CDR2: DFQATT, SNEGSKA (reference sequence). This CDR3 contains 15 residues. The DNA for the CDR3 is TGCAGTGCTAGACAGTCGCAGCGGGGGGGCGGGGAGCTGTTTTTT. It translates to CSARQSQRGGGELFF.

This clonotype was recorded only once. This may arise from a read error, as a much more abundant clone is one base away. The J gene is TRBJ2-3, the V gene TRBV20-1; D possibly corresponds to TRBD2 (6 bases). This CDR3 contains 15 residues. CDR1 is DFQATT and CDR2 is SNEGSKA in the germline V gene (reference sequence). Trimming left V 4 bases short and J 5 bases short, with 19 bases between. The CDR3, as DNA: TGCAGTGCTACGGCCTTGGCGGGGAACAAAGATACGCAGTATTTT. Translation: CSATALAGNKDTQYF.

This clonotype was recorded many times. This rearrangement joins TRBV5-1 to TRBJ2-2; 9 bases are shared with TRBD1. Germline V gives CDR1 SGHRS, CDR2 YFSETQ. Trimming cost V 4 bases and J 4 bases; bases outside gene matches: 8. The CDR3 consists of 16 residues. CDR3 in amino acids: CASSPGQGGGTGELFF. Written as DNA, the CDR3 is TGCGCCAGCAGCCCGGGACAGGGAGGTGGCACCGGGGAGCTGTTTTTT. The full variable domain, with the rest looked up from reference TRBV5-1 and TRBJ2-2, is KAGVTQTPRYLIKTRGQQVTLSCSPISGHRSVSWYQQTPGQGLQFLFEYFSETQRNKGNFPGRFSGRQFSNSRSEMNVSTLELGDSALYLCASSPGQGGGTGELFFGEGSRLTVL.

This clonotype was recorded many times. The chain recombines TRBV3-1 with TRBJ2-1; 11 nucleotides line up with TRBD2. V shed 1 base, J shed 6 bases, and the junction held 17 bases outside the gene matches. CDR1 and CDR2 from the germline V gene are LGHDT and YNNKEL (reference sequence). The CDR3 spans 20 residues. In nucleotides, the CDR3 is TGTGCCAGCAGCCAAGTTACTAGCGGGAGTTACTCGGGAGAAAGCAATGAGCAGTTCTTC. Amino acids: CASSQVTSGSYSGESNEQFF.

This clonotype was seen at least ten times. The gene calls are TRBV12-3 or TRBV12-4 and TRBJ2-1; possibly TRBD1 for D (5 bases). The CDR3 extends over 14 amino acids. V was clipped by 4 bases and J by 5 bases, with 12 bases between them. CDR3 in DNA: TGTGCCAGCAGTTATCTCAGGGTGGACAATGAGCAGTTCTTC. This sequence encodes CASSYLRVDNEQFF.

The sample holds many counts of this clonotype. The J gene is TRBJ2-1, the V gene TRBV7-6; 8 bases map to TRBD2. In germline, CDR1 is SGHVS, CDR2 FNYEAQ. The CDR3 contains 15 residues. V lost 5 bases to trimming and J lost 7 bases; unmatched junction nucleotides: 10. The CDR3 bases are TGTGCCAGCAGCGCCGGGACTAGGGAATGGAATGAGCAGTTCTTC. This encodes CASSAGTREWNEQFF.

V usage is TRBV27 and J usage is TRBJ1-4, with a tentative D call TRBD1 (5 bases). V lost 5 bases to trimming and J lost 7 bases, with 17 bases between them. The CDR3 length is 15 residues. CDR1 and CDR2 (germline): MNHEY, SMNVEV (reference sequence). The CDR3 bases are TGTGCCAGCAGTCCGCGGGACTCCTCGGGTGAAAAACTGTTTTTT. It codes for CASSPRDSSGEKLFF.

In its sample, this clonotype was seen many times. V and J are TRBV10-3 and TRBJ2-1, with a weak D call TRBD1 (6 bases). The CDR3 loop spans 12 amino acids. Germline V gene lookup returns CDR1 ENHRY and CDR2 SYGVKD. V dropped 2 bases and J dropped 9 bases, with 8 bases sitting between them. For the CDR3, the DNA is TGTGCCATCAGTGAGCAGGGGTCTGAGCAGTTCTTC. This translates into CAISEQGSEQFF.

This clonotype was found many times. V gene TRBV20-1 combines with J gene TRBJ2-1; D may be TRBD2 (6 bases). The CDR3 spans 17 residues. From germline, CDR1 is DFQATT and CDR2 SNEGSKA (reference sequence). The V end lost 6 bases, the J end lost 0 bases, and 21 bases lay between the germline ends. CDR3 coding DNA: TGCAGTGCGAACCGGGACTTTTCTTCTAGCTCCTACAATGAGCAGTTCTTC. Translated, it gives CSANRDFSSSSYNEQFF.

This clonotype occurred many times. The chain links TRBV6-5 to TRBJ1-2; D is possibly TRBD1 (5 bases). The V gene lost 5 bases and the J gene lost 5 bases, with 12 bases spanning the gap. Germline V gene sequence: CDR1 MNHEY, CDR2 SVGAGI. The CDR3 spans 13 residues. CDR3 protein: CASSKQESYGYTF. The DNA of the CDR3 is TGTGCCAGCAGTAAACAGGAATCATATGGCTACACCTTC.

In this sample, this clonotype turned up many times. The chain carries TRBV12-3 or TRBV12-4 and TRBJ2-1; maybe TRBD2 (5 bases). The CDR3 length is 14 residues. Trimming cost V 0 bases and J 5 bases, with 8 bases left between them. The CDR3 nucleotides read TGTGCCAGCAGTTTAGCGGGAGTGGACAATGAGCAGTTCTTC. It yields the protein CASSLAGVDNEQFF.

The CDR3 bases are TGTGCCAGCAGCTTCGCGCCCTTCAACTATGGCTACACCTTC. Encoded protein: CASSFAPFNYGYTF. The chain combines TRBV5-5 with TRBJ1-2; D gene ambiguous. Germline values: CDR1 SGHKS, CDR2 YYEKEE (reference sequence). V dropped 2 bases and J dropped 2 bases, with 10 bases sitting between them. This CDR3 region has 14 residues.

This clonotype was recorded at least ten times. The chain couples TRBV12-3 or TRBV12-4 to TRBJ2-2; D perhaps matches TRBD2 (5 bases). The CDR3 spans 14 residues. The V gene lost 4 bases and the J gene lost 1 base, with 7 bases spanning the gap. Written as DNA, the CDR3 is TGTGCCAGCAGTTATCGGGGGAACACCGGGGAGCTGTTTTTT. This gives the protein CASSYRGNTGELFF.

This clonotype came up many times. The gene calls are TRBV28 and TRBJ1-5, with D possibly TRBD1 on 5 matching bases. CDR1 is MDHEN, CDR2 SYDVKM, per germline. The length of the CDR3 is 19 residues. V lost 3 bases, J lost 3 bases, and 24 bases lay in between. The CDR3 coding sequence is TGTGCCAGCAGTTTTGAAAGGGACCGTATTTCGGGGCCCAATCAGCCCCAGCATTTT. It codes for CASSFERDRISGPNQPQHF.

This clonotype showed up many times. The rearrangement links TRBV10-3 to TRBJ1-2; D might be TRBD1 (6 bases). Germline CDR1 reads ENHRY; CDR2 reads SYGVKD. Trimming took 7 bases from V and 0 from J, leaving 9 bases between them. The CDR3 runs to 13 residues. CDR3 protein: CAIKTGTNYGYTF. CDR3 in DNA: TGTGCCATCAAGACAGGAACTAACTATGGCTACACCTTC.

This clonotype was counted many times. The chain uses TRBV7-9 and TRBJ2-3; TRBD2 matches 7 bases. This CDR3 spans 15 amino acids. Trimming removed 6 bases from V and 0 bases from J; junction bases left unmatched: 6. Per the germline V gene, CDR1 is SEHNR and CDR2 is FQNEAQ (reference sequence). CDR3 loop: CASRIYSGSTDTQYF. The DNA of the CDR3 is TGTGCCAGCAGGATTTATAGCGGGAGCACAGATACGCAGTATTTT.